This record covers a single T cell receptor (beta chain). CDR3 length equals 13 residues. CDR1 and CDR2 (germline): SEHNR, FQNEAQ (reference sequence). With 5 bases removed from V and 3 bases from J, the gap between germline ends came to 8 bases. This record comes from a study of blood T cell repertoires in COVID-19. The overall study: There were acute and convalescent COVID-19 samples, and they came from the United States, Italy and Spain. Sources were T cells, B-cell-depleted T cells, or PBMCs; the material itself was cDNA or gDNA.

The table came from immunoSEQ multiplex PCR; TCRdb's copy has only in-frame clones and leaves some out. The top ten hold 11% of the sample, which has around 180,000 clones, approximately 85% seen once. The rearrangement joins TRBV7-9 to TRBJ1-5; possibly TRBD1 for D (5 bases). This receptor was obtained from a human donor with active or convalescent COVID-19. The donor label of this sample is uncertain. The sample consisted of peripheral blood. CDR3 sequence: CASSRQNNQPQHF. Here the CDR3 DNA reads TGTGCCAGCAGCCGACAGAACAATCAGCCCCAGCATTTT.